This T cell receptor beta chain was retrieved from a study of cytomegalovirus exposure and HLA in healthy donors. Broader study findings: For presence/absence analyses, sequencing depth was assumed to be roughly uniform across donors. Some TCR beta chains (more than 150 of them) were listed as cytomegalovirus-associated. It is likely that the observed cluster of highly shared sequence variants was a sequencing artifact.

In the case of this clone: What it binds is unknown. Additional DNA sequences in this sample encode the identical CDR3.

The PCR ran on 60 Vbeta and 13 Jbeta primers. Sequencing was performed with immunoSEQ multiplex PCR; in TCRdb, only in-frame clones are kept and a portion is missing. The data hold 150,000 to 200,000 clones, with 78% observed a single time. Germline CDR1 and CDR2: MDHEN and SYDVKM. The CDR3 is 15 amino acids. The V gene lost 2 bases and the J gene lost 0 bases, with 8 bases spanning the gap. This clonotype was obtained from a male donor in good health and CMV-seronegative. The sequenced material came from PBMCs. The chain joins TRBV28 to TRBJ1-5; perhaps TRBD1 as D (5 bases). CDR3 bases: TGTGCCAGCAGTTTACGGAGGGGTAGCAATCAGCCCCAGCATTTT. Translating it yields CASSLRRGSNQPQHF.